Below are 21 T cell receptor beta chains sequenced from a single sample in a study of OX40 agonist ivuxolimab in advanced cancers. Library creation used the immunoSEQ multiplex PCR assay. In TCRdb, the immuneACCESS table is reduced to in-frame sequences with V and J assigned. These tables do not hold every clone; where another copy was compared, an unresolved V gene accounts for under half, and the others remain unexplained. The sample table contains 45,000 to 55,000 clones; only one count was recorded for around 84% of them. Of the sample, about 1.5% falls within the top ten clones. Sequences were derived from CD4+ or CD8+ T cells sorted from blood, sampled in a trial of the OX40 agonist ivuxolimab. These receptors all come from an adult with an advanced solid tumor such as melanoma, head and neck, liver or kidney cancer.

The J gene is TRBJ1-1, the V gene TRBV29-1; perhaps TRBD1 as D (6 bases). The V end was cut by 3 bases, the J end by 2 bases, with 22 bases between. CDR1 is SQVTM, CDR2 ANQGSEA, per germline. CDR3 length: 17 amino acids. This CDR3 is CSVEPRGGGWGNTEAFF. The CDR3 DNA is TGCAGCGTTGAGCCTCGCGGGGGCGGATGGGGAAACACTGAAGCTTTCTTT.

The rearrangement links TRBV30 to TRBJ1-5; 9 nucleotides match TRBD1. In germline, CDR1 is GTSNPN, CDR2 SVGIG (reference sequence). The CDR3 is 13 amino acids. The V and J ends lost 5 bases and 2 bases, in that order; junction bases with no gene match: 1. This chain's CDR3 is CAWDRGGNQPQHF. The CDR3 DNA follows: TGTGCCTGGGACAGGGGGGGCAATCAGCCCCAGCATTTT.

The chain recombines TRBV28 with TRBJ2-5; 10 bases line up with TRBD2. CDR3 length: 15 residues. Unmatched junction bases numbered 11, after V lost 3 bases and J lost 10 bases. Germline V CDR1 and CDR2: MDHEN, SYDVKM. In DNA, the CDR3 is TGTGCCAGCAGTTTGCAGGGTCTAGCGGGGGCGGGCCAGTACTTC. Translation gives CASSLQGLAGAGQYF.

The chain has TRBV4-1 and TRBJ2-5; D is uncertain. The CDR3 runs 14 residues. Trimming cost V 1 base and J 0 bases, with 6 bases left between them. Germline V lookup: CDR1 MGHRA, CDR2 YSYEKL. In DNA form, the CDR3 reads TGCGCCAGCAGCCAAGGGGGTAACCAAGAGACCCAGTACTTC. As protein: CASSQGGNQETQYF.

This chain links TRBV6-1 with TRBJ1-2; no firm D call. The CDR3 covers 15 residues. CDR1 is MNHNS, CDR2 SASEGT, per germline. Trimming took 0 bases from V and 4 from J, leaving 12 bases between them. The CDR3 sequence is CASSEAQRFGYGYTF. CDR3 sequence (DNA): TGTGCCAGCAGTGAAGCGCAGAGATTCGGCTATGGCTACACCTTC.

The V and J genes are TRBV29-1 and TRBJ2-7, with 10 nucleotides matching TRBD1. With 7 bases clipped from V and 7 bases from J, the junction kept 13 bases outside the gene matches. Germline lookup yields CDR1 SQVTM and CDR2 ANQGSEA. The length of the CDR3 is 14 residues. CDR3 region: CSGQGTGVSGEQYF. The CDR3 nucleotides are TGCAGCGGGCAGGGGACAGGGGTTTCGGGAGAGCAGTACTTC.

The chain couples TRBV6-5 to TRBJ2-7; weak D call: TRBD2 (6 bases). The CDR3 runs to 16 residues. The V gene's germline CDR1 is MNHEY and CDR2 SVGAGI. V lost 0 bases to trimming and J lost 4 bases, with 16 bases between them. The DNA for the CDR3 is TGTGCCAGCAGTTACTCGTGGCGGGGTATAAAGTACGAGCAGTACTTC. It translates to CASSYSWRGIKYEQYF.

The chain joins TRBV27 to TRBJ2-7; the D gene could be TRBD1 or TRBD2 (6 bases each). The CDR3 has 13 amino acids. V shed 7 bases and J shed 1 base, with 11 bases lying between them. The germline V gene has CDR1 MNHEY and CDR2 SMNVEV (reference sequence). DNA of the CDR3: TGTGCCAGCAACCGAGGGGGGTCCTACGAGCAGTACTTC. Translation: CASNRGGSYEQYF.

The V call is TRBV19, the J call TRBJ2-4, with 8 bases aligning to TRBD1. Germline CDR1 and CDR2: LNHDA and SQIVND (reference sequence). V trimming: 6 bases; J trimming: 2 bases; junction bases outside the gene matches: 6. CDR3 length: 15 amino acids. DNA for the CDR3: TGTGCCAGTAGAAACCAGGGGGCAACCAAAAACATTCAGTACTTC. It encodes CASRNQGATKNIQYF.

This rearrangement joins TRBV7-6 to TRBJ1-6; D not resolved. This CDR3 region has 16 residues. Germline V gene sequence: CDR1 SGHVS, CDR2 FNYEAQ. Trimming left V 6 bases short and J 2 bases short, with 14 bases between. CDR3 nucleotide sequence: TGTGCCAGCAGTTCCTCCCCTGACGCCTATAATTCACCCCTCCACTTT. Its protein product is CASSSSPDAYNSPLHF. Full variable domain (outside the CDR3, taken from reference TRBV7-6 and TRBJ1-6): GAGVSQSPRYKVTKRGQDVALRCDPISGHVSLYWYRQALGQGPEFLTYFNYEAQQDKSGLPNDRFSAERPEGSISTLTIQRTEQRDSAMYRCASSSSPDAYNSPLHFGNGTRLTVT.

The J gene is TRBJ2-7, the V gene TRBV4-3, with 9 nucleotides matching TRBD2. The CDR3 contains 18 residues. Germline loops: CDR1 LGHNA, CDR2 YSLEER. The J segment lost 0 bases and the V segment lost 0 bases, leaving 9 bases of the junction unmatched. Here the CDR3 DNA reads TGCGCCAGCAGCCAAGATTTCACTAGCGGGCCGGACTCCTACGAGCAGTACTTC. Translating it yields CASSQDFTSGPDSYEQYF.

The rearrangement links TRBV7-3 to TRBJ2-7; 8 bases match TRBD2. V shed 5 bases, J shed 7 bases, and the junction held 10 bases outside the gene matches. The CDR3 totals 14 residues. Germline CDR1 reads SGHTA; CDR2 reads FQGTGA. CDR3 DNA sequence: TGTGCCAGCAGCCTTGAAGCGGGAGCGGGAGAGCAGTACTTC. As protein: CASSLEAGAGEQYF.

The chain employs TRBV29-1 and TRBJ2-7; 8 nucleotides match TRBD2. J gave up 5 bases and V 4 bases, and 4 bases lay outside the gene matches. CDR3 length: 12 residues. Germline V gene sequence: CDR1 SQVTM, CDR2 ANQGSEA. The CDR3 protein is CSVVSGTHEQYF. CDR3 nucleotides: TGCAGCGTTGTTAGCGGGACTCACGAGCAGTACTTC.

The gene calls are TRBV5-1 and TRBJ2-3; weak D call: TRBD2 (6 bases). The germline V gene encodes CDR1 SGHRS and CDR2 YFSETQ. This CDR3 is 16 amino acids long. V dropped 1 base and J dropped 0 bases, with 12 bases sitting between them. CDR3 sequence (DNA): TGCGCCAGCAGCTTGTTCCCGGGAGCTAGCACAGATACGCAGTATTTT. Amino acid sequence: CASSLFPGASTDTQYF.

The chain employs TRBV6-5 and TRBJ1-2, with D possibly TRBD1 on 5 matching bases. The CDR3 has 12 amino acids. Germline lookup yields CDR1 MNHEY and CDR2 SVGAGI. Trimming stripped 2 bases from V and 6 bases from J, with 7 bases between. CDR3: CASSYGGNGYTF. DNA for the CDR3: TGTGCCAGCAGTTACGGGGGAAATGGCTACACCTTC.

This clone was seen once. The chain uses TRBV18 and TRBJ2-7, with D uncertain. The CDR3 totals 13 residues. V lost 3 bases, J lost 1 base, and 7 bases lay in between. CDR1 KGHSH and CDR2 LQKENI come from the germline V gene. The CDR3 spells CASSPNPSYEQYF. CDR3 DNA sequence: TGTGCCAGCTCACCTAACCCATCCTACGAGCAGTACTTC.

The chain carries TRBV11-1 and TRBJ2-7; no clear D. Germline V CDR1 and CDR2: SGHAT, FQDESV (reference sequence). V gave up 0 bases and J gave up 0 bases, with 6 bases separating them. This CDR3 contains 14 residues. CDR3: CASSLAPTSYEQYF. CDR3 coding DNA: TGTGCCAGCAGCTTAGCCCCAACCTCCTACGAGCAGTACTTC.

J is TRBJ1-3 and V is TRBV6-1, with 8 bases identical to TRBD1. CDR3 length: 14 residues. Germline values: CDR1 MNHNS, CDR2 SASEGT. V was clipped by 8 bases and J by 2 bases; unmatched bases: 5. CDR3 sequence reads: CASLTGGAGNTIYF. DNA of the CDR3: TGTGCCAGCCTTACAGGGGGTGCTGGAAACACCATATATTTT.

This rearrangement joins TRBV7-2 to TRBJ1-5, with D possibly matching TRBD1 (6 bases). Germline CDR1 reads SGHTA; CDR2 reads FQGNSA. This CDR3 spans 16 amino acids. V was cut by 1 base and J by 5 bases, with 15 bases left in between. The CDR3 spells CASSLEQGGWDQPQHF. CDR3 bases: TGTGCCAGCAGCTTAGAACAGGGTGGGTGGGATCAGCCCCAGCATTTT. The full variable domain, its missing parts supplied by reference TRBV7-2 and TRBJ1-5, is GAGVSQSPSNKVTEKGKDVELRCDPISGHTALYWYRQSLGQGLEFLIYFQGNSAPDKSGLPSDRFSAERTGGSVSTLTIQRTQQEDSAVYLCASSLEQGGWDQPQHFGDGTRLSIL.

V gene TRBV28 combines with J gene TRBJ1-5; no firm D call. The CDR3 contains 11 residues. Germline CDR1 is MDHEN and CDR2 is SYDVKM. Trimming shortened V by 8 bases and J by 8 bases, and 10 bases separated the two germline ends. Written as DNA, the CDR3 is TGTGCCAGCCTGGGCCCGAAGCCCCAGCATTTT. It specifies CASLGPKPQHF.

The V call is TRBV27, the J call TRBJ1-5; maybe TRBD1 (5 bases). CDR1 is MNHEY and CDR2 is SMNVEV in the germline V gene (reference sequence). This CDR3 spans 14 amino acids. Trimming removed 3 bases at V and 9 bases at J, with 15 bases between. This CDR3 reads CASSFGQGGTPQHF. Written as DNA, the CDR3 is TGTGCCAGCAGTTTTGGGCAGGGTGGGACGCCCCAGCATTTT.